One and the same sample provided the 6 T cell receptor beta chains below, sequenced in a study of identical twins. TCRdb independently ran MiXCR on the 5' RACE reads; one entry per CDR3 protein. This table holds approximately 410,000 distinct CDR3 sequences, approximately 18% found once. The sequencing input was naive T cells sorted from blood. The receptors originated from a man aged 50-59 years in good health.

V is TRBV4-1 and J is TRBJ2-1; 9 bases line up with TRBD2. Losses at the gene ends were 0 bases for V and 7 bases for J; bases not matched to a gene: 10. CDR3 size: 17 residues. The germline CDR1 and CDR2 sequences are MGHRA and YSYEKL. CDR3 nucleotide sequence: TGCGCCAGCAGCCAAGATCGGGGTAGCGGGAGTTGGAATGAGCAGTTCTTC. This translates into CASSQDRGSGSWNEQFF.

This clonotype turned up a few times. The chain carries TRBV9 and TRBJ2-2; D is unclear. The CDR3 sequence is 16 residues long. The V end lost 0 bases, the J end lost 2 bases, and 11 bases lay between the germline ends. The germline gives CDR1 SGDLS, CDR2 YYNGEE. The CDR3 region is CASSVGSQSNTGELFF. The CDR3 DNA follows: TGTGCCAGCAGCGTAGGTTCACAGTCCAACACCGGGGAGCTGTTTTTT.

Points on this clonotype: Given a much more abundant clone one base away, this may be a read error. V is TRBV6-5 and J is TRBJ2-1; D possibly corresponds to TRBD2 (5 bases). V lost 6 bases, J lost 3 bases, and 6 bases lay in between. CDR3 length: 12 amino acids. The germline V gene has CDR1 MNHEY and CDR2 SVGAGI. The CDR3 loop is CASSGDYNEQFF. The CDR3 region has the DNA TGTGCCAGCAGCGGGGACTACAATGAGCAGTTCTTC.

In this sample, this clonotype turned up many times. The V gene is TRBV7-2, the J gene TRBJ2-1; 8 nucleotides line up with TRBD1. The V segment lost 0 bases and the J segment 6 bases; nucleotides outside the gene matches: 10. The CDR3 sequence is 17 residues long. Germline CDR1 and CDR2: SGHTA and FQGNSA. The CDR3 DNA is TGTGCCAGCAGCTTAGCGCGTAGGACAGGGATCCTCAATGAGCAGTTCTTC. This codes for CASSLARRTGILNEQFF.

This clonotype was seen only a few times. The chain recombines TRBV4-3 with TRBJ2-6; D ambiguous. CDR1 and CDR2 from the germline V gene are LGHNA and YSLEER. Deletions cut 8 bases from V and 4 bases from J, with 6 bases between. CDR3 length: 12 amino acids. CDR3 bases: TGCGCCAGCTCCGGGGGGGCCAACGTCCTGACTTTC. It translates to CASSGGANVLTF.

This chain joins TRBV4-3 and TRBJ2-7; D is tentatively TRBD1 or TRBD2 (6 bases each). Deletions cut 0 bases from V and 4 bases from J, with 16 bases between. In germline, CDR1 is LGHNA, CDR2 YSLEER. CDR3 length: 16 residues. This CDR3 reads CASSQELGGALYEQYF. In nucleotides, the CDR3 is TGCGCCAGCAGCCAAGAACTCGGGGGCGCTTTGTACGAGCAGTACTTC.